The clone carrying this T cell receptor (beta chain) was detected only once. Its antigen remains unidentified. Profiled with immunoSEQ multiplex PCR; TCRdb holds only in-frame clones, not every one. This sample carries tens of thousands of clones, under 80% of them seen once, and the ten largest clones take under 12%. The CDR3 runs to 13 residues. V shed 6 bases, J shed 4 bases, and the junction held 3 bases outside the gene matches. The data originate from a study of vaccination effects on CD4 cells after COVID-19. ViraFEST expansion of antigen-specific CD4+ T cells with viral peptide pools preceded sequencing. Following culture for about ten days, CD4+ T cells were isolated. Nucleocapsid antibodies stayed negative before and after vaccination, showing no earlier SARS-CoV-2 infection.

The source material was CD4+ T cells from PBMCs cultured with SARS-CoV-2 spike peptides, sampled before COVID-19 vaccination. V and J are TRBV12-3 or TRBV12-4 and TRBJ2-1; 7 nucleotides match TRBD2. The TCR originated in a human donor who received a COVID-19 vaccine. The CDR3 reads CASRRGGYNEQFF. The CDR3 DNA is TGTGCCAGCAGACGCGGGGGTTACAATGAGCAGTTCTTC.